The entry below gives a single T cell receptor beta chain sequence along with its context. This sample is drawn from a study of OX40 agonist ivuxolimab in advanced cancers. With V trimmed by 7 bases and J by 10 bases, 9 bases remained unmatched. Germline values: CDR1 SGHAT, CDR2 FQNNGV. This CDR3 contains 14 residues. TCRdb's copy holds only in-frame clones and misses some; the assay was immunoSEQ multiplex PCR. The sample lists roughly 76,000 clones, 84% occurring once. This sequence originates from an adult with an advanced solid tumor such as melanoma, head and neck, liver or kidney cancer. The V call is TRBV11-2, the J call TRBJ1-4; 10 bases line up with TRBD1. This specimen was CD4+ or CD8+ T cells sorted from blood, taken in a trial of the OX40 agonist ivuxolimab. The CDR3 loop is CASITGTGEGKLFF. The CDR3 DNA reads TGTGCCAGCATTACCGGGACAGGGGAAGGAAAACTGTTTTTT.